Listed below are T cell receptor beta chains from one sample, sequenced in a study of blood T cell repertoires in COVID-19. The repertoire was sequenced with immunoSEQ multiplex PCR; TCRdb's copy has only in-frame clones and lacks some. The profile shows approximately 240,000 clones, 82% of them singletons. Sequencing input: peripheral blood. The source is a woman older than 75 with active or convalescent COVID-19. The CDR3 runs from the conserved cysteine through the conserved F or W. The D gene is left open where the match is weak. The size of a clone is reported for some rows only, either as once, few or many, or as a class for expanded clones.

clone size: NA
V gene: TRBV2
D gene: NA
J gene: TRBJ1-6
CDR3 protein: CASSTQGIRSPLHF
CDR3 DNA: TGTGCCAGCAGTACACAGGGAATTAGGTCACCCCTCCACTTT

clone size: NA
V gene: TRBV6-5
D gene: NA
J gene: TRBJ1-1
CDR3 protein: CASRRQDTEAFF
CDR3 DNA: TGTGCCAGCAGACGACAGGACACTGAAGCTTTCTTT

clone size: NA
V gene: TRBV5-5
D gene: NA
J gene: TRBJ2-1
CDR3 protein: CASSSTDNEQFF
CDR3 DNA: TGTGCCAGCAGCTCGACAGACAATGAGCAGTTCTTC

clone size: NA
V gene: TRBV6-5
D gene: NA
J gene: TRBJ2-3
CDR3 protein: CASSFSGGTDTQYF
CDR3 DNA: TGTGCCAGCAGTTTCAGCGGAGGCACAGATACGCAGTATTTT

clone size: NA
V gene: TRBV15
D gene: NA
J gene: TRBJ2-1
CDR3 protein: CATSRDSQGSDEQFF
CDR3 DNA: TGTGCCACCAGCAGAGACTCCCAAGGGAGTGATGAGCAGTTCTTC

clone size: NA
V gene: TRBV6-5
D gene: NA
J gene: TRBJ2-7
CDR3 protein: CASIRDFSSYEQYF
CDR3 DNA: TGTGCCAGCATCCGGGACTTTAGCTCCTACGAGCAGTACTTC

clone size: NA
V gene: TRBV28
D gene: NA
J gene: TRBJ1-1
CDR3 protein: CASSSTTKDRAEAFF
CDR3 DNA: TGTGCCAGCAGTTCCACTACTAAGGATCGGGCTGAAGCTTTCTTT

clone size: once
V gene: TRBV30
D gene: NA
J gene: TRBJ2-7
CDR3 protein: CAWSQGVSYEQYF
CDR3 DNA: TGTGCCTGGTCACAGGGAGTCTCCTACGAGCAGTACTTC

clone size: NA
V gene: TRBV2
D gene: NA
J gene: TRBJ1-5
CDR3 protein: CASNPLGLSNQPQHF
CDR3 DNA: TGTGCCAGCAATCCCCTGGGCCTAAGCAATCAGCCCCAGCATTTT

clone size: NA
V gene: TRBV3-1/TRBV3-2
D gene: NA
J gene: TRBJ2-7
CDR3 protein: CASSYGKDLGQYF
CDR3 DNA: TGTGCCAGCAGCTACGGGAAGGATTTGGGGCAGTACTTC

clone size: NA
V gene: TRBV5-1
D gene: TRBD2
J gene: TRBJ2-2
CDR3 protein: CASTGTSGTNRELFF
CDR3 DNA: TGCGCCAGCACCGGGACTAGCGGCACTAACCGGGAGCTGTTTTTT

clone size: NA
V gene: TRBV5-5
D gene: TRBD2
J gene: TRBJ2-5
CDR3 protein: CASSLTGTSGLGETQYF
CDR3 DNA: TGTGCCAGCAGCTTGACCGGGACTAGCGGCCTCGGGGAGACCCAGTACTTC

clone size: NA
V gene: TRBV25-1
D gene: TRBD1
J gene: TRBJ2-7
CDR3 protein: CASSAWDSSYEQYF
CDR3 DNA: TGTGCCAGCAGTGCCTGGGACAGCTCCTACGAGCAGTACTTC

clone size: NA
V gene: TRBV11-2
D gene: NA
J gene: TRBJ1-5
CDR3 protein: CASSLEGRTLGPQHF
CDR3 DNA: TGTGCCAGCAGCTTAGAGGGGAGGACGTTGGGTCCCCAGCATTTT

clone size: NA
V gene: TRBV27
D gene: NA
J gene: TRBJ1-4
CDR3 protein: CASSLYGGHLLSATNEKLFF
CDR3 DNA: TGTGCCAGCAGTCTATACGGGGGTCACCTTCTCTCAGCAACTAATGAAAAACTGTTTTTT

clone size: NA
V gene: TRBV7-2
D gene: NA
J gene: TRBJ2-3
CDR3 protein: CAGRKGTDTQYF
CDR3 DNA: TGTGCCGGGAGAAAGGGAACAGATACGCAGTATTTT

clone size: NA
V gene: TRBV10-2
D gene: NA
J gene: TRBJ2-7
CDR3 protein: CASSEPAPGHEQYF
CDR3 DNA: TGCGCCAGCAGTGAGCCAGCCCCAGGGCACGAGCAGTACTTC

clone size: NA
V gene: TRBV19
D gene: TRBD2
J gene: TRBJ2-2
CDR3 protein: CASTSGRYTGELFF
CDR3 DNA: TGTGCCAGCACTAGCGGGCGATACACCGGGGAGCTGTTTTTT

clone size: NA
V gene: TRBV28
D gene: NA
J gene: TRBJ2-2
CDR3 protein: CASSTRGTGELFF
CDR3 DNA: TGTGCCAGCAGTACCCGGGGCACCGGGGAGCTGTTTTTT

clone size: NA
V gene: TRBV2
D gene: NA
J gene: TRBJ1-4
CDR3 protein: CASSVRIANEKLFF
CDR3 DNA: TGTGCCAGCAGTGTCAGGATCGCTAATGAAAAACTGTTTTTT

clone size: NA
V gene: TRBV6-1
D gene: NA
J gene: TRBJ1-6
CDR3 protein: CASSEQNYDSPLHF
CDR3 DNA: TGTGCCAGCAGTGAACAGAATTATGATTCACCCCTCCACTTT

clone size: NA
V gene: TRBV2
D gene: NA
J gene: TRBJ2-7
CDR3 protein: CASTGGLDYEQYF
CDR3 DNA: TGTGCCAGCACCGGAGGACTCGACTACGAGCAGTACTTC

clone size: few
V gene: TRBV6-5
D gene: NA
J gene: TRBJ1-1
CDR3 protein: CASTRRGSEAFF
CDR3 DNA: TGTGCCAGCACCCGAAGGGGTTCTGAAGCTTTCTTT

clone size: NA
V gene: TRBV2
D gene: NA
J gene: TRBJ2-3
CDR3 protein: CASSEVSDTQYF
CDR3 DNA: TGTGCCAGCAGTGAAGTGTCGGATACGCAGTATTTT

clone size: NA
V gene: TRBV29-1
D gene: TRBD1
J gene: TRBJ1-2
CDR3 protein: CSAMTGGDYGYTF
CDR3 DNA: TGCAGCGCCATGACAGGGGGCGACTATGGCTACACCTTC

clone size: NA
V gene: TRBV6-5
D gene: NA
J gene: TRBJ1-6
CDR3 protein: CASSTTGGANSPLHF
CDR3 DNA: TGTGCCAGCAGTACCACGGGGGGCGCGAATTCACCCCTCCACTTT

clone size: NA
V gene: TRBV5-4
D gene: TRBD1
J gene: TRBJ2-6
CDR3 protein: CASSPRTGLGGANVLTF
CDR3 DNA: TGTGCCAGCAGCCCCAGGACAGGGTTGGGCGGGGCCAACGTCCTGACTTTC

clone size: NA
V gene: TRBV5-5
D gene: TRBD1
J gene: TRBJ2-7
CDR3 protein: CASRLLGQGISYEQYF
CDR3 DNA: TGTGCCAGCAGATTACTAGGACAGGGTATCTCCTACGAGCAGTACTTC

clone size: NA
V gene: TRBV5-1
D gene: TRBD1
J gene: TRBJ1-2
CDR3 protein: CASSRDLPGQGLGYTF
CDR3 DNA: TGCGCCAGCAGCCGGGACTTGCCGGGACAGGGCCTCGGCTACACCTTC

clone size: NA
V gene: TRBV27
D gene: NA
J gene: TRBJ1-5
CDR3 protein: CASSLIRQVSNQPQHF
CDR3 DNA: TGTGCCAGCAGTTTAATCCGACAGGTTAGCAATCAGCCCCAGCATTTT

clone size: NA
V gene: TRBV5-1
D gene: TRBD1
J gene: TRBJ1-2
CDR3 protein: CASSFEGTGNGYTF
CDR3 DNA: TGCGCCAGCAGCTTTGAAGGGACAGGGAATGGCTACACCTTC

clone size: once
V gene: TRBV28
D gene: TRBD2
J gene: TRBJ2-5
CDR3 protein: CASSLGLGGRETQYF
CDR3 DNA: TGTGCCAGCAGTCTCGGGCTTGGCGGGAGAGAGACCCAGTACTTC

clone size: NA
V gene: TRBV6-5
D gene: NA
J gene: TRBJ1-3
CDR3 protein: CASSADISGNTIYF
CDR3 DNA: TGTGCCAGCAGCGCGGACATTTCCGGAAACACCATATATTTT

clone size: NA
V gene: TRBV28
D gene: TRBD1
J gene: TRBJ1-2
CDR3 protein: CASSLNRDSMRYGYTF
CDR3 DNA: TGTGCCAGCAGCCTGAACCGGGACAGTATGAGGTATGGCTACACCTTC

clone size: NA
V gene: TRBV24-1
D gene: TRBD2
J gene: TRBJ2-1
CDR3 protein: CATSDATSGIYNEQFF
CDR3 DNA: TGTGCCACCAGTGACGCGACTAGCGGAATTTACAATGAGCAGTTCTTC

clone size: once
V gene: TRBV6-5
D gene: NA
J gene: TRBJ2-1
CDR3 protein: CASRLDSYNEQFF
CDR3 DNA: TGTGCCAGCAGATTAGACAGCTACAATGAGCAGTTCTTC

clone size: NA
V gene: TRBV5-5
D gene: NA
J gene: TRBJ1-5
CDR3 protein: CASSPRTQSNQPQHF
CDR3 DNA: TGTGCCAGCAGCCCGCGGACACAATCCAATCAGCCCCAGCATTTT

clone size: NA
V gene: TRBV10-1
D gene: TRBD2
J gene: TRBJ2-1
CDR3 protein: CASSALGLAGNEQFF
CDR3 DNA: TGCGCCAGCAGTGCCTTGGGACTAGCGGGGAATGAGCAGTTCTTC

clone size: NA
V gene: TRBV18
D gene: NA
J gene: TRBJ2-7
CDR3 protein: CASSPSRDNEQYF
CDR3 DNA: TGTGCCAGCTCACCGTCCCGGGACAACGAGCAGTACTTC

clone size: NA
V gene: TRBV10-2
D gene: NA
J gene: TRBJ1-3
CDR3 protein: CASIKGGGGNTIYF
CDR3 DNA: TGCGCCAGCATCAAAGGGGGTGGCGGAAACACCATATATTTT

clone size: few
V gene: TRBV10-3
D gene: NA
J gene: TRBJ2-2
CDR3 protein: CAIQGSGELFF
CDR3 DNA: TGTGCCATACAGGGTTCAGGGGAGCTGTTTTTT

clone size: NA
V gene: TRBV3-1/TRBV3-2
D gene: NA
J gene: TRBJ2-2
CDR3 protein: CASSQAVTNTGELFF
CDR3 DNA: TGTGCCAGCAGCCAAGCGGTGACGAACACCGGGGAGCTGTTTTTT

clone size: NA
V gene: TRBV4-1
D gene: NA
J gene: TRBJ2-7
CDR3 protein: CASSQSPRGNYEQYF
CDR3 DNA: TGCGCCAGCAGCCAGTCCCCCAGGGGAAACTACGAGCAGTACTTC

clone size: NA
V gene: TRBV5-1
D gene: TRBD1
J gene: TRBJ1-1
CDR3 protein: CASSQSTGAMNTEAFF
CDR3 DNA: TGCGCCAGCAGCCAATCCACAGGGGCCATGAACACTGAAGCTTTCTTT

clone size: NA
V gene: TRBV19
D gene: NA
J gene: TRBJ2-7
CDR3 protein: CASSASTGSYEQYF
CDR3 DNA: TGTGCCAGTAGTGCCTCGACCGGGAGCTACGAGCAGTACTTC

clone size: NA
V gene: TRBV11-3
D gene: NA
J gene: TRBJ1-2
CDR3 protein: CASSSPTGDGYTF
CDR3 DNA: TGTGCCAGCAGCTCACCCACGGGGGATGGCTACACCTTC

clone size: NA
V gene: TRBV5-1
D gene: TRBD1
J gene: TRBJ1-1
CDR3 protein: CASGDSMNTEAFF
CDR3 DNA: TGCGCCAGTGGGGACAGCATGAACACTGAAGCTTTCTTT

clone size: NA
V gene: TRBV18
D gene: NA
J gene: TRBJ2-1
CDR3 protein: CASSPRGQTYNEQFF
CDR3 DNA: TGTGCCAGCTCACCACGCGGACAGACGTACAATGAGCAGTTCTTC

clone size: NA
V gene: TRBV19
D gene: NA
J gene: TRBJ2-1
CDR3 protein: CASSLGDRSSYNEQFF
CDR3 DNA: TGTGCCAGTAGTCTCGGAGACAGGAGCTCCTACAATGAGCAGTTCTTC

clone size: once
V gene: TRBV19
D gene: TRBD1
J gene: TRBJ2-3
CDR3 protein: CATSPGQLSDTQYF
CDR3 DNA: TGTGCCACCTCCCCGGGACAGCTGAGCGATACGCAGTATTTT

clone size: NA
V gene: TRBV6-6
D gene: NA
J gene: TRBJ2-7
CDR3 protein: CASSYTGDYEQYF
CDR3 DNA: TGTGCCAGCAGTTATACGGGGGACTACGAGCAGTACTTC

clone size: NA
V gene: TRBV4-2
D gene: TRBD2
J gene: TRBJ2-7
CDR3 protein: CASSQDPLATYEQYF
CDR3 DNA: TGTGCCAGCAGCCAAGATCCACTAGCGACCTACGAGCAGTACTTC

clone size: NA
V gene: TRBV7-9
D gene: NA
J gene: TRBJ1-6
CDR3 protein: CASSQTGGAPLHF
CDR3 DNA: TGTGCCAGCAGCCAGACCGGGGGAGCACCCCTCCACTTT

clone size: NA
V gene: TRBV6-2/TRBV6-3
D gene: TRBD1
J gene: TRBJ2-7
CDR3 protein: CASSYSSGGRYEQYF
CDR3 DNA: TGTGCCAGCAGTTACTCCTCAGGGGGCAGATACGAGCAGTACTTC

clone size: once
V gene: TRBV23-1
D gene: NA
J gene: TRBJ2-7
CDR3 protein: CAPYSPPYEQYF
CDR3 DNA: TGCGCCCCGTATAGCCCACCCTACGAGCAGTACTTC

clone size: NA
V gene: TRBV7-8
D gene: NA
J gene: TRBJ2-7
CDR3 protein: CASSLALRVGAGYEQYF
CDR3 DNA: TGTGCCAGCAGCTTAGCCCTTAGAGTGGGAGCGGGCTACGAGCAGTACTTC

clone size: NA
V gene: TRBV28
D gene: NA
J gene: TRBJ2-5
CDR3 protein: CASSLLQRQETQYF
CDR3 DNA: TGTGCCAGCAGTTTGCTACAGAGACAAGAGACCCAGTACTTC

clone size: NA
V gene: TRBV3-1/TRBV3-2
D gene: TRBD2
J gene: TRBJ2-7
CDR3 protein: CASSHPGTSQHEQYF
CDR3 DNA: TGTGCCAGCAGCCACCCCGGGACTAGCCAGCACGAGCAGTACTTC

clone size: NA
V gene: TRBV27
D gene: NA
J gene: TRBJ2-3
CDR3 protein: CASSLSRTADTQYF
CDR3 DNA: TGTGCCAGCAGTTTATCTCGGACAGCAGATACGCAGTATTTT